This paragraph reports one T cell receptor beta chain. Its matching antigen is unknown. The data were obtained in a study of T cell responses to AZD1222 COVID-19 vaccine. General study points: Among AZD1222 vaccinees, only 6 or 7 were seropositive at baseline. No day 14 peak samples; only post-peak repertoires were characterized. Reportedly, close to half of spike-specific TCRs are directed against unmutated variant regions. When two AZD1222 doses had been given, Spike-specific TCR breadth and depth rose.

V was pared by 6 bases and J by 3 bases, with 11 bases between. The CDR3 is made up of 13 amino acids. Here immunoSEQ multiplex PCR was the method, and the copy in TCRdb shows in-frame clones only, minus some. This table holds some 180,000 clones, approximately 92% found once. V is TRBV12-3 or TRBV12-4 and J is TRBJ1-1; a possible D gene is TRBD1 (6 bases). Sequenced here: peripheral blood, sampled on day 0 of AZD1222 vaccination. The TCR comes from an adult in good health. The CDR3 protein is CASRKGGYTEAFF. The CDR3 nucleotides read TGTGCCAGCAGGAAGGGGGGCTACACTGAAGCTTTCTTT.